This T cell receptor (beta chain) was sequenced during a study of T cell responses to AZD1222 COVID-19 vaccine (dated by TCRdb to 2020 to 2023). In terms of the full investigation: A total of more than 230 trial participants underwent TCR sequencing, of whom some 210 received two doses of AZD1222 and approximately 25 received two doses of the MenACWY control vaccine. Trial participants were enrolled by age into 18-55, 56-69 and 70-plus year subgroups, with around 150, 28 and 57 TCR-sequenced participants respectively. The paper as a whole reports these results and caveats: Vaccine-associated CD4 TCRs spanned the whole spike protein, with dominant responses in regions 160-218 and 743-854. Conclusions about previously exposed vaccinees are limited, since just six AZD1222 recipients were seropositive for SARS-CoV-2 at baseline. Participants were mostly white British and included more females than males, and it was suggested by the authors that clonal diversity may have been underestimated. Reportedly, close to half of the unique spike-specific TCRs recognized epitopes lying outside the regions that are mutated in the B.1.351 and B.1.1.7 variants. In the small 56-69-year group, the increase in depth fell short of significance, most likely because of low power. Because no samples from the day 14 peak response were available, repertoires could be characterized only after the peak T cell response. After two AZD1222 doses, spike-specific TCR breadth and depth were significantly higher than at day 0 and than in MenACWY recipients.

The CDR3 regions of human TCRbeta chains were analyzed by immunosequencing. In the authors' own workflow: Repertoire TCRs were checked for matches against a reference library of SARS-CoV-2-specific TCRs that had been generated using the MIRA antigen-specificity platform. Breadth meant the fraction of unique TCRs that were SARS-CoV-2-associated, whereas depth meant the fraction of total T cells that were SARS-CoV-2-associated. Using the MIRA data, each spike-specific TCR was mapped to the spike region that the TCR reacts to and placed in a CD4 or CD8 class. Log10-transformed breadth and depth values were compared by one-way ANOVA with Sidak's multiple comparisons tests. The immuneACCESS repertoire file appears here via TCRdb, limited to in-frame rearrangements. These files lack a portion of the clones; in checked studies, under half of the deficit traces to unresolved V genes, and the cause of the others is not known. That table gives V, J and clone size, and the DNA gave D and trimming. This sample gives around 75,000 clones in total; around 88% of them show up just once. 9% to 10% of the sample rests with the top ten.

The sample's time point, from its label and the paper: about 28 days (+/-7) after the second vaccine dose. Per the publication, the treatment or condition label means: meningococcal conjugate vaccine given as trial control. The vaccinee samples were drawn from two UK trials, COV001 and COV002, one of which was a single-blind randomized controlled phase 2/3 trial testing AZD1222 (ChAdOx1 nCoV-19) in healthy adults. For TCRbeta chain sequencing, PBMC samples were collected from trial participants at day 0 and at day 28 after the second dose. As concerns this clone: Its antigen remains unidentified. Base quality data are lacking; no much larger clone is found one base away.

Including the terminal cysteine and phenylalanine, the CDR3 comprises 16 residues. Only the CDR3 region is kept as DNA, spanning 48 bases read in frame from base 1. The V and J ends are trimmed by 7 bases and 1 base, leaving 19 bases between them. The germline V gene gives CDR1 as ENHRY and CDR2 as SYGVKD. The chain uses TRBV10-3 and TRBJ1-1; the D region possibly corresponds to TRBD1 (5 bases align). This specimen was peripheral blood, taken 28 days after the second dose of the MenACWY control vaccine. This clonotype was sampled from an adult who received the MenACWY meningococcal vaccine as a control. The base sequence is TGTGCCATCAATTCGGGGCAATCGGGTAGGAACACTGAAGCTTTCTTT. This yields the protein CAINSGQSGRNTEAFF.